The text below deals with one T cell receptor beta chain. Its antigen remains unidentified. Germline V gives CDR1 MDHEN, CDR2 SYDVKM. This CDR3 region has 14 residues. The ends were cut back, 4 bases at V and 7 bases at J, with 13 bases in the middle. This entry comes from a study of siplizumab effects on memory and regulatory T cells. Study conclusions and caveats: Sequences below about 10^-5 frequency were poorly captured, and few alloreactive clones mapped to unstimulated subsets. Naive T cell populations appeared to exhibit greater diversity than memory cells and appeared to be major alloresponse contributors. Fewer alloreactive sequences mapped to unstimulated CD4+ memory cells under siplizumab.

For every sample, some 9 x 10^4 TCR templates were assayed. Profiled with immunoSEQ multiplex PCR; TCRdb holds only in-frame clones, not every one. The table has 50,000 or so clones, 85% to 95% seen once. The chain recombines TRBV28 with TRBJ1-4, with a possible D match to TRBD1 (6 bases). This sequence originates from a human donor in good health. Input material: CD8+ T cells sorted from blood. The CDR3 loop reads CASSYVRGFEKLFF. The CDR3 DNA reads TGTGCCAGCAGTTATGTCAGGGGATTTGAAAAACTGTTTTTT.